This T cell receptor (beta chain) was sequenced in a study of shared clonotypes between healthy human individuals. Study summary: Aged between 18 and 49, the donors were two women and a few men. Findings and caveats of the study: Rarefaction showed that sequencing of sorted subsets was incomplete (despite large depth).

The CDR3 runs 14 residues. Losses at the gene ends were 5 bases for V and 6 bases for J; bases not matched to a gene: 8. Per the germline V gene, CDR1 is SEHNR and CDR2 is FQNEAQ (reference sequence). Naive CD8 cells comprised CD45RO-negative, CCR7-positively selected cells, excluding terminally differentiated effector memory CD45RA+ cells. Every subset's genomic DNA went evenly onto several immunoSEQ plates. When replicate PCRs were run on sorted subsets, they used about 200 ng DNA, about 30,000 T cell genomes. The assay was immunoSEQ multiplex PCR, and TCRdb's table has in-frame clones only and misses some. The sample has around 2.1 million clones; just over 90% are singletons. Comments on this clone: Antigen unknown.

The J gene is TRBJ2-7, the V gene TRBV7-9; 9 nucleotides align to TRBD1. Sequenced input: naive CD8+ T cells from PBMCs. This TCR came from a man between 18 and 29 years old in good health. Some clones in this sample may be carry-over from other donors' samples. CDR3 coding DNA: TGTGCCAGCAGCACCGGGACAGGGCCCCCCGAGCAGTACTTC. Its protein is CASSTGTGPPEQYF.